A selection of T cell receptor beta chains follows, all from one sample in a study of T cell repertoires in cytomegalovirus infection. TCRdb analysed the reads with MiXCR anew, one entry per CDR3 protein. The sample has about 310,000 distinct CDR3 sequences; roughly 9.3% are singletons. The sample was PBMCs. These receptors were obtained from a human donor in good health (CMV status not recorded). Some clones in this sample may be carry-over from other donors' samples. Each CDR3 is given with its conserved first and last residue. D genes are given only for firm matches. Clone size appears in some rows only: once, few, many, or a class for an expanded clone.

CASSTATTGELFF	TGTGCCAGCAGCACGGCCACCACCGGGGAGCTGTTTTTT	many	-	TRBV5-4	TRBJ2-2
CASSLVAAVNNEQYF	TGTGCCAGCAGCTTAGTGGCGGCGGTCAACAATGAGCAGTACTTC	-	-	TRBV7-2	TRBJ2-7
CSVREGQNSGNTIYF	TGCAGCGTGAGGGAGGGACAGAACTCTGGAAACACCATATATTTT	-	TRBD1	TRBV29-1	TRBJ1-3
CASSLIPTTALAKNIQYF	TGTGCCAGCAGTTTAATTCCCACTACAGCATTAGCCAAAAACATTCAGTACTTC	few	-	TRBV28	TRBJ2-4
CAISESREGTQYF	TGTGCCATCAGTGAGTCCCGCGAGGGTACGCAGTATTTT	many	-	TRBV10-3	TRBJ2-3
CSAVKETQYF	TGCAGTGCGGTCAAAGAGACCCAGTACTTC	many	-	TRBV20-1	TRBJ2-5
CASSPGTGDSNQPQHF	TGTGCCAGCTCACCGGGGACAGGGGATAGCAATCAGCCCCAGCATTTT	few	TRBD1	TRBV18	TRBJ1-5
CASSLVPLYGETQYF	TGTGCCAGCAGTTTGGTTCCGCTATATGGGGAGACCCAGTACTTC	-	-	TRBV28	TRBJ2-5
CASSSGRGYGEAFF	TGTGCCAGCAGTTCCGGAAGGGGGTATGGTGAAGCTTTCTTT	many	-	TRBV6-2/TRBV6-3	TRBJ1-1
CASSRSPQGAGDNEQFF	TGTGCCAGCAGTCGCAGCCCACAGGGGGCTGGCGACAATGAGCAGTTCTTC	many	TRBD1	TRBV6-1	TRBJ2-1
CSAKPGLDRMETQYF	TGCAGTGCTAAGCCGGGACTAGATCGAATGGAGACCCAGTACTTC	many	TRBD2	TRBV20-1	TRBJ2-5
CASSDRDRGHDGANVLTF	TGTGCCAGCAGCGACCGGGACAGGGGGCATGATGGGGCCAACGTCCTGACTTTC	many	TRBD1	TRBV7-3	TRBJ2-6
CASSEGLRGQGNEKLFF	TGTGCCAGCAGCGAGGGGCTTCGCGGACAGGGGAATGAAAAACTGTTTTTT	many	TRBD1	TRBV9	TRBJ1-4
CASTRSGENTGELFF	TGTGCCAGCACAAGGTCGGGAGAAAACACCGGGGAGCTGTTTTTT	many	-	TRBV6-2/TRBV6-3	TRBJ2-2
CSVEQGGFDTDTQYF	TGCAGCGTCGAACAGGGGGGGTTCGACACAGATACGCAGTATTTT	many	-	TRBV29-1	TRBJ2-3
CASCLTGHSSGANVLTF	TGCGCCAGCTGCCTTACGGGACATAGCTCTGGGGCCAACGTCCTGACTTTC	few	-	TRBV5-1	TRBJ2-6
CSVENHRNYGYTF	TGCAGCGTTGAAAATCACAGAAACTATGGCTACACCTTC	-	-	TRBV29-1	TRBJ1-2
CASTFDVRGGGYTF	TGTGCCAGCACCTTCGACGTCCGAGGGGGTGGCTACACCTTC	-	-	TRBV3-1	TRBJ1-2
CSVEVLRDNEQFF	TGCAGCGTTGAAGTGTTAAGGGACAATGAGCAGTTCTTC	many	-	TRBV29-1	TRBJ2-1
CASSLSRGRSTDTQYF	TGTGCCAGCAGCTTAAGCCGGGGGCGGAGCACAGATACGCAGTATTTT	many	-	TRBV7-3	TRBJ2-3
CASSGPGLKLSSYNEQFF	TGTGCCAGCAGCGGCCCTGGACTGAAGTTAAGCTCCTACAATGAGCAGTTCTTC	many	-	TRBV7-2	TRBJ2-1
CAISESNRAETQYF	TGTGCCATCAGTGAGTCGAACCGCGCGGAGACCCAGTACTTC	many	-	TRBV10-3	TRBJ2-5
CSAEGRGEFGHF	TGCAGTGCTGAGGGACGGGGGGAGTTCGGTCACTTT	many	-	TRBV20-1	TRBJ1-6
CASSLITGYTEAFF	TGTGCCAGCAGTTTAATCACTGGGTACACTGAAGCTTTCTTT	-	-	TRBV27	TRBJ1-1
CSATPGQGAYSNQPQHF	TGCAGTGCCACCCCGGGACAGGGGGCCTATAGCAATCAGCCCCAGCATTTT	-	TRBD1	TRBV20-1	TRBJ1-5
CASSLGSAGTQYF	TGTGCCAGCAGTTTAGGTTCGGCAGGGACCCAGTACTTC	-	-	TRBV12-3/TRBV12-4	TRBJ2-5
CSAGQAPNTEAFF	TGCAGCGCCGGACAGGCCCCGAACACTGAAGCTTTCTTT	many	TRBD1	TRBV29-1	TRBJ1-1
CASSDPDGVSTDTQYF	TGTGCCAGCAGTGACCCGGACGGAGTCAGCACAGATACGCAGTATTTT	many	-	TRBV12-3/TRBV12-4	TRBJ2-3
CSVEDPGQGETQYF	TGCAGCGTTGAAGATCCTGGACAGGGGGAGACCCAGTACTTC	many	TRBD1	TRBV29-1	TRBJ2-5
CASSYGQGSGANVLTF	TGTGCCAGCAGTTACGGACAGGGTTCTGGGGCCAACGTCCTGACTTTC	many	TRBD1	TRBV6-5	TRBJ2-6